This record looks at one T cell receptor beta chain sequence and its context. This sample stems from a study of blood T cell repertoires in COVID-19. Across the whole study: Collection of acute and convalescent COVID-19 samples took place in the United States, Italy and Spain. Sources were T cells, B-cell-depleted T cells, or PBMCs; the material itself was cDNA or gDNA.

Original handling: Amplification with reference gene primers provided the estimates of nucleated cell counts. TCRdb keeps only in-frame clones here, not all; method: immunoSEQ multiplex PCR. The V and J calls and clone size are taken from that table; D and trimming were inferred from the DNA. The sample has 95,000 to 120,000 clones; 88% are singletons. Trimming at V came to 3 bases and at J to 3 bases, leaving 6 bases not matched to a gene. The CDR3 is 16 residues long. The germline gives CDR1 SGHKS, CDR2 YYEKEE (reference sequence). This clonotype was sampled from a human donor in a cohort sampled during active COVID-19. Specimen: peripheral blood. The genes are TRBV5-5 and TRBJ2-3; 11 bases align to TRBD1. The CDR3 DNA is TGTGCCAGCAGCTATGGACAGGGGGCGCGGACAGATACGCAGTATTTT. Amino acids: CASSYGQGARTDTQYF.